This T cell receptor (beta chain) was captured in a study of cytomegalovirus exposure and HLA in healthy donors. Study observations and caveats: Previous analysis showed most TCR beta V segments were productive about 90% or about 30% of the time. A later analysis by the authors found several of the most significant clusters apparently linked to common viral pathogens. In a later analysis, TCR beta V- and J-gene trimming showed a link to a missense DCLRE1C variant. The Asian-associated ancestry cluster reportedly had fewer N-insertions than the approximately 630-donor mean in a later analysis.

PCR involved 60 Vbeta and 13 Jbeta primers. Profiling relied on immunoSEQ multiplex PCR, and the TCRdb table lists in-frame clones only, not all of them. The table has some 140,000 clones, 72% seen once. V dropped 6 bases and J dropped 4; count of bases not matched to a gene: 3. The CDR3 runs 12 residues. Germline CDR1 and CDR2: MNHEY and SVGAGI. Regarding this clone: Antigen: not known.

The sequence derives from a man in his fifties in good health and CMV-seropositive. The chain recombines TRBV6-5 with TRBJ2-7, with 7 bases fitting TRBD1. Sequencing used PBMCs. Written as DNA, the CDR3 is TGTGCCAGCAGACGACAGGGTTACGAGCAGTACTTC. Amino acids: CASRRQGYEQYF.